Below are 23 T cell receptor beta chains sequenced from a single sample in a study of PD-1 blockade in classical Hodgkin lymphoma (dated by TCRdb to 2018 to 2021). Library creation used the immunoSEQ multiplex PCR assay. Sourced from immuneACCESS, this table was stored by TCRdb with only in-frame sequences that have V and J called. A share of the clones is absent; for the studies checked, an unresolved V gene accounts for under half, and the remainder has no known explanation. In this sample the table shows roughly 41,000 clones, 65% to 70% of which occur a single time. Over 2% of the sample comes from the top ten. The time point label on this specimen signifies: cycle 4 day 1 (C4D1), after more than 5 weeks of nivolumab. Relapse after autologous stem cell transplantation had occurred in all trial patients, and cohorts A, B and C were distinguished by prior brentuximab vedotin exposure. The source material was peripheral blood mononuclear cells (PBMCs), sampled before the fourth cycle of nivolumab. Source of these receptors: a human donor with classical Hodgkin lymphoma.

A few counts support this clone. V gene TRBV27 combines with J gene TRBJ2-3; a possible D gene is TRBD2 (6 bases). The V gene lost 2 bases and the J gene lost 3 bases, with 15 bases spanning the gap. The CDR3 loop spans 16 amino acids. CDR1 is MNHEY and CDR2 is SMNVEV in the germline V gene (reference sequence). CDR3 DNA: TGTGCCAGCAGTTTAACCGGGGAGGTGATTACAGATACGCAGTATTTT. This sequence encodes CASSLTGEVITDTQYF.

This rearrangement joins TRBV6-1 to TRBJ2-1; 10 positions agree with TRBD1. The CDR3 is made up of 16 amino acids. Germline V gene sequence: CDR1 MNHNS, CDR2 SASEGT. The trim removed 0 bases at V and 6 bases at J, leaving 5 bases unmatched. Written as DNA, the CDR3 is TGTGCCAGCAGTGAAGCGGGACAGGGGTGGGGCAATGAGCAGTTCTTC. Protein: CASSEAGQGWGNEQFF.

This clone has more than one count but fewer than ten. The chain joins TRBV7-2 to TRBJ2-7; the match to TRBD1 covers 8 bases. This CDR3 spans 15 amino acids. V was clipped by 3 bases and J by 1 base; unmatched bases: 5. Germline values: CDR1 SGHTA, CDR2 FQGNSA. The CDR3 loop is CASSLGQELSYEQYF. The CDR3 nucleotides read TGTGCCAGCAGCTTGGGACAGGAATTGTCCTACGAGCAGTACTTC.

The chain links TRBV19 to TRBJ2-6; 7 nucleotides match TRBD1. The CDR3 runs to 17 residues. After removal of 2 bases from V and 0 bases from J, the junction contained 4 bases not matched to a gene. From germline, CDR1 is LNHDA and CDR2 SQIVND (reference sequence). The CDR3: CASSILGTASGANVLTF. CDR3 coding DNA: TGTGCCAGTAGTATACTGGGGACAGCCTCTGGGGCCAACGTCCTGACTTTC.

This chain uses TRBV7-9 with TRBJ2-3, with TRBD2 identical over 10 bases. The CDR3 covers 16 residues. J lost 0 bases, V lost 5 bases, and 5 bases had no gene match. The V gene's germline CDR1 is SEHNR and CDR2 FQNEAQ (reference sequence). CDR3 bases: TGTGCCAGCAGCCCAGATAGCGGGGGGAGCACAGATACGCAGTATTTT. This gives the protein CASSPDSGGSTDTQYF.

The V and J genes are TRBV10-3 and TRBJ1-3, with TRBD1 matching over 8 bases. Trimming took 2 bases from V and 4 from J; bases not matched to a gene: 10. The CDR3 has 17 amino acids. Germline V gives CDR1 ENHRY, CDR2 SYGVKD. DNA of the CDR3: TGTGCCATCAGTGAGAGGTGGAGACAGGGGCAAGGAAACACCATATATTTT. This translates into CAISERWRQGQGNTIYF.

The chain is built from TRBV7-8 and TRBJ1-2; TRBD1 is a possible D gene (5 bases). With 1 base removed from V and 4 bases from J, the gap between germline ends came to 10 bases. This CDR3 comprises 14 residues. The germline V gene has CDR1 SGHVS and CDR2 FQNEAQ. The CDR3: CASSLDPTVYGYTF. DNA of the CDR3: TGTGCCAGCAGCTTAGATCCGACAGTCTATGGCTACACCTTC. The whole variable domain, remainder taken from reference TRBV7-8 and TRBJ1-2, is GAGVSQSPRYKVAKRGQDVALRCDPISGHVSLFWYQQALGQGPEFLTYFQNEAQLDKSGLPSDRFFAERPEGSVSTLKIQRTQQEDSAVYLCASSLDPTVYGYTFGSGTRLTVV.

In DNA form, the CDR3 reads TGTGCCAGCAGTTTAGTCGGTAGCAATCAGCCCCAGCATTTT. Protein product: CASSLVGSNQPQHF. The rearrangement uses TRBV28 and TRBJ1-5; D unresolved. The germline V and J ends were trimmed by 2 bases and 0 bases, with 5 bases remaining between them. In germline, CDR1 is MDHEN, CDR2 SYDVKM. This CDR3 has 14 residues. Filled out from reference TRBV28 and TRBJ1-5, the complete variable domain reads DVKVTQSSRYLVKRTGEKVFLECVQDMDHENMFWYRQDPGLGLRLIYFSYDVKMKEKGDIPEGYSVSREKKERFSLILESASTNQTSMYLCASSLVGSNQPQHFGDGTRLSIL.

The gene calls are TRBV21-1 and TRBJ2-7; the D call of TRBD1 is as the table states it, not checked on the DNA. TRBV21-1 is recorded as a pseudogene. The CDR3 consists of 16 residues. The CDR3 here is CASSTSWTGASYEQYF. The DNA for the CDR3 is TGTGCCAGCAGCACATCCTGGACAGGGGCCTCCTACGAGCAGTACTTC.

The V gene is TRBV11-2, the J gene TRBJ2-7; D ambiguous. From germline, CDR1 is SGHAT and CDR2 FQNNGV. The CDR3 loop spans 14 amino acids. With 5 bases removed from V and 0 bases from J, the gap between germline ends came to 11 bases. The CDR3: CASSRSGGSYEQYF. The CDR3 DNA sequence: TGTGCCAGCAGCCGGTCCGGCGGCTCCTACGAGCAGTACTTC. The entire variable domain, with the rest obtained from reference TRBV11-2 and TRBJ2-7, is as follows: EAGVAQSPRYKIIEKRQSVAFWCNPISGHATLYWYQQILGQGPKLLIQFQNNGVVDDSQLPKDRFSAERLKGVDSTLKIQPAKLEDSAVYLCASSRSGGSYEQYFGPGTRLTVT.

This clone was seen repeatedly, ten times or more. The V call is TRBV9, the J call TRBJ2-1; D remains unclear. The CDR3 spans 14 residues. V was clipped by 4 bases and J by 2 bases, with 10 bases between them. Germline values: CDR1 SGDLS, CDR2 YYNGEE. The CDR3 sequence is CASSLLGTYNEQFF. CDR3 sequence (DNA): TGTGCCAGCAGCCTGCTGGGGACCTACAATGAGCAGTTCTTC.

V usage is TRBV4-2 and J usage is TRBJ1-5, with no clear D. CDR3 size: 16 residues. With 0 bases removed from V and 2 bases from J, the gap between germline ends came to 11 bases. CDR1 LGHNA and CDR2 YNFKEQ come from the germline V gene. This chain's CDR3 is CASSQEMEIGNQPQHF. The CDR3 DNA reads as TGTGCCAGCAGCCAAGAGATGGAGATTGGCAATCAGCCCCAGCATTTT.

The chain joins TRBV15 to TRBJ2-5, with D tentatively TRBD1 or TRBD2 (5 bases each). Germline CDR1 and CDR2: LNHNV and YYDKDF (reference sequence). The CDR3 extends over 15 amino acids. The V end lost 1 base, the J end lost 1 base, and 10 bases lay between the germline ends. CDR3 loop: CATSRGGQGQETQYF. The CDR3 DNA sequence: TGTGCCACCAGCAGAGGCGGGCAGGGCCAAGAGACCCAGTACTTC.

This clone was detected a few times. The genes are TRBV5-4 and TRBJ1-1, with 7 bases identical to TRBD1. With V trimmed by 0 bases and J by 3 bases, 11 bases remained unmatched. This CDR3 contains 17 residues. The germline V gene has CDR1 SGHNT and CDR2 YYREEE (reference sequence). CDR3 region: CASSLARAGGLDTEAFF. CDR3 nucleotide sequence: TGTGCCAGCAGCTTGGCTAGGGCAGGGGGGTTAGACACTGAAGCTTTCTTT. The whole variable domain, remainder taken from reference TRBV5-4 and TRBJ1-1, is ETGVTQSPTHLIKTRGQQVTLRCSSQSGHNTVSWYQQALGQGPQFIFQYYREEENGRGNFPPRFSGLQFPNYSSELNVNALELDDSALYLCASSLARAGGLDTEAFFGQGTRLTVV.

The chain uses TRBV5-1 and TRBJ2-1, with D perhaps matching TRBD1 (6 bases). This CDR3 has 14 amino acids. The V gene's germline CDR1 is SGHRS and CDR2 YFSETQ. The V and J ends lost 8 bases and 3 bases respectively, with 15 bases between them. The CDR3 DNA reads TGCGCCAGTTCGGGTGGGACACACTACAATGAGCAGTTCTTC. It codes for CASSGGTHYNEQFF.

The rearrangement uses TRBV10-1 and TRBJ2-3; 11 nucleotides align to TRBD1. V shed 6 bases, J shed 5 bases, and the junction held 7 bases outside the gene matches. Looked up from germline, CDR1 is WNHNN and CDR2 is SYGVQD (reference sequence). CDR3 length equals 15 residues. CDR3 protein: CASRPGQGDRDTQYF. The CDR3 bases are TGCGCCAGCAGACCGGGACAGGGGGATAGAGATACGCAGTATTTT.

This chain joins TRBV19 and TRBJ1-5; D gene ambiguous. V dropped 0 bases and J dropped 4 bases, with 16 bases sitting between them. From germline, CDR1 is LNHDA and CDR2 SQIVND (reference sequence). This CDR3 has 17 amino acids. CDR3 DNA: TGTGCCAGTAGTATAGATCGGGCCTCTGGGAGGAATCAGCCCCAGCATTTT. Protein product: CASSIDRASGRNQPQHF.

This chain uses TRBV6-1 with TRBJ1-3; no definite D call. The CDR3 is made up of 13 amino acids. V dropped 7 bases and J dropped 0 bases, with 7 bases sitting between them. Germline V CDR1 and CDR2: MNHNS, SASEGT. The CDR3 loop reads CASKHFSGNTIYF. For the CDR3, the DNA is TGTGCCAGCAAACACTTCTCTGGAAACACCATATATTTT.

The chain is built from TRBV4-3 and TRBJ2-1; 8 bases are shared with TRBD1. The CDR3 is 17 residues long. Per the germline V gene, CDR1 is LGHNA and CDR2 is YSLEER. V shed 1 base and J 4 bases; nucleotides not matched to a gene: 9. DNA of the CDR3: TGCGCCAGCAGCCAAGTTACTGGGACAGGCATGTACAATGAGCAGTTCTTC. Its protein product is CASSQVTGTGMYNEQFF.

V usage is TRBV10-3 and J usage is TRBJ2-7, with D possibly called TRBD1 or TRBD2 (6 bases each). CDR1 and CDR2 from the germline V gene are ENHRY and SYGVKD. Deletions cut 10 bases from V and 2 bases from J, with 15 bases between. This CDR3 contains 13 residues. The CDR3 DNA sequence: TGTGCCAGCGGGACAACGGGCCCCTACGAGCAGTACTTC. Protein: CASGTTGPYEQYF.

The chain has TRBV6-1 and TRBJ2-7, with a tentative D call TRBD2 (6 bases). With 1 base removed from V and 6 bases from J, the gap between germline ends came to 19 bases. Per the germline V gene, CDR1 is MNHNS and CDR2 is SASEGT. This CDR3 has 16 residues. Here the CDR3 DNA reads TGTGCCAGCAGTGAAGGAGTCGGTAGGACTACGCTCGAGCAGTACTTC. Its protein is CASSEGVGRTTLEQYF.

In this sample, this clone turned up a few times. The chain links TRBV13 to TRBJ2-7; D is undetermined. Germline loops: CDR1 PRHDT, CDR2 FYEKMQ (reference sequence). Trimming removed 5 bases at V and 4 bases at J, with 12 bases between. The CDR3 is made up of 13 amino acids. CDR3 sequence: CASSPGNTYEQYF. In nucleotides, the CDR3 is TGTGCCAGCAGCCCAGGAAACACGTACGAGCAGTACTTC.

This clone occurred a few times. Other DNA sequences from this sample encode an identical CDR3 as well. The chain uses TRBV27 and TRBJ1-1; D ambiguous. Trimming removed 2 bases at V and 5 bases at J, with 12 bases between. The CDR3 totals 14 residues. The germline gives CDR1 MNHEY, CDR2 SMNVEV (reference sequence). This CDR3 is CASSLRIVGTEAFF. Here the CDR3 DNA reads TGTGCCAGCAGTTTACGGATCGTGGGAACTGAAGCTTTCTTT.